The subject of this entry is one T cell receptor (beta chain). One junction end disagrees with the germline gene, perhaps due to a read error. TCRdb re-analyzed the PCR reads through MiXCR. The sample consists of around 20,000 clones, over 20% of them appearing once. The data stem from a study of metastatic and nonmetastatic thyroid tumors. Germline loops: CDR1 SGHTA, CDR2 FQGNSA. The CDR3 runs 12 residues. There were no patients who had received any treatment before thyroid surgery. The rearrangement joins TRBV7-2 to TRBJ2-2; possibly TRBD1 for D (6 bases). Sequenced input: adjacent normal tissue. This receptor was taken from a female donor with papillary thyroid cancer or a benign thyroid nodule (not recorded which). Some clones in this sample may be carry-over from other donors' samples. This chain's CDR3 is CASSQGSGELFF. The CDR3 DNA reads TGCGCCAGCAGCCAGGGGTCCGGGGAGCTGTTTTTT.